This T cell receptor (beta chain) is from a study of CD8+CD57+ T cells in acquired aplastic anemia (dated by TCRdb to the late 2010s). In the study overall: Extracted DNA from sorted CD4+ and CD8+ cells averaged approximately 3 ug, ranging from roughly 0.19 to 27.4 ug. Healthy donor samples averaged approximately 10 million reads for CD4+ and 11 million to 14 million for CD8+ cells. Study-wide findings and limitations: Between patients and healthy controls, no significant difference in CD8+ Simpson's diversity was found (P=0.060). Twenty-nine CD8+ CDR3 sequences were shared between patients and controls but appeared highly expressed in patients and within their immunodominant clones.

This clonotype appeared many times. Its antigen is still unknown. It has no much larger one-base neighbor in the sample; base qualities were not kept. TCR beta VDJ combination and CDR3 sequence profiling used genomic DNA as the template. An Illumina HiSeq 2000 was used for TCR repertoire sequencing. Per the source publication's procedure: Repertoire assessment relied on Simpson's diversity index, CDR3 size and DJ length profiles, and TRBV/TRBJ rearrangement plots. Whichever DNA sequence was most abundant in the deep sequencing data was defined as the immunodominant clone. CDR3 amino acid sequences were checked for sharing across subjects and were also compared against the VDJdb database and published repertoires. In TCRdb, the public reads were trimmed at Q25 with fastp and aligned with MiXCR, with productive beta chains retained. Every CDR3 protein is listed once, alongside the most common genes and DNA of its rows. TCRdb, not the authors, supplied the V and J calls. The sample table shows roughly 160,000 distinct CDR3 sequences, and about three fifths are seen once. The ten largest clones add up to over 40% of the sample.

CDR3 length: 15 amino acids, cysteine to phenylalanine. The CDR3 DNA has 45 bases and is translated from base 1. For CDR1 and CDR2, the germline V gene lists SGHNT and YENEEA. V loses 5 bases at its end and J loses 8 bases; junction bases beyond the gene matches: 13. The study deep-sequenced TCR repertoires of sorted CD4+ and CD8+ blood T cells from severe aplastic anemia patients and healthy subjects. Ficoll-Paque density gradient centrifugation was used to isolate peripheral blood mononuclear cells. Before DNA extraction, CD4+ and CD8+ T cells were sorted with FACS or magnetic beads. This sequence originates from a human donor in good health. Sequenced sample: sorted CD4+, CD8+, or CD8+CD57+ T cells (not recorded which) from PBMCs. The rearranged segments are TRBV11-3 and TRBJ1-1, and TRBD1 matches 8 of the central bases. The CDR3 loop reads CASSLTGTGPSEAFF. The nucleotides read TGTGCCAGCAGCCTCACCGGGACAGGTCCTTCAGAAGCTTTCTTT.